Listed here is a single T cell receptor (beta chain). The sample comes from a study of technical replicates of blood from a handful of donors. Using immunoSEQ multiplex PCR, the repertoire was profiled, and TCRdb retains in-frame clones only, with some absent. Counted here are approximately 70,000 clones, about 90% occurring once; the ten biggest clones make up 0.42%. What was sequenced was T cells isolated from PBMCs. The TCR comes from a human donor in good health.

CDR3 DNA: TGTGCCAGCAGTGTGGATCGGGGGAACACTGAAGCTTTCTTT. Amino acid sequence: CASSVDRGNTEAFF. V usage is TRBV2 and J usage is TRBJ1-1; D remains unclear. With 4 bases removed from V and 1 base from J, the gap between germline ends came to 10 bases. The CDR3 is 14 amino acids. From germline, CDR1 is SNHLY and CDR2 FYNNEI.